The 7 T cell receptor beta chains reported below all come from one sample, sequenced in a study of CD8+CD57+ T cells in acquired aplastic anemia. Patients who underwent sequencing had shown CD8+CD57+ cell expansion by flow cytometry. The template used for profiling TCR beta VDJ and CDR3 was genomic DNA. TCRdb recomputed calls from the reads with MiXCR, one row per CDR3 protein. The sample has about 180,000 distinct CDR3 sequences, about 60% seen once. Sequencing input: sorted CD4+, CD8+, or CD8+CD57+ T cells (not recorded which) from PBMCs. The receptors here all came from a human donor with aplastic anemia.

The chain recombines TRBV5-1 with TRBJ2-5, with TRBD2 matching 10 bases. CDR3 length: 15 residues. CDR1 and CDR2 (germline): SGHRS, YFSETQ. The junction had 2 bases not matched to a gene; V was cut back by 2 bases and J by 1 base. CDR3 in amino acids: CASSFSGGPQETQYF. In DNA, the CDR3 is TGCGCCAGCAGCTTTAGCGGGGGGCCCCAAGAGACCCAGTACTTC.

This clonotype has more than one count but fewer than ten. The rearrangement uses TRBV15 and TRBJ1-6, with 7 nucleotides matching TRBD1. Germline V CDR1 and CDR2: LNHNV, YYDKDF (reference sequence). This CDR3 region has 15 residues. V shed 0 bases and J 8 bases; nucleotides not matched to a gene: 4. CDR3: CATSRDRQGDSPLHF. The CDR3 DNA reads TGTGCCACCAGCAGAGATCGACAGGGTGATTCACCCCTCCACTTT. Looking up the rest from reference TRBV15 and TRBJ1-6 gives the full variable domain: DAMVIQNPRYQVTQFGKPVTLSCSQTLNHNVMYWYQQKSSQAPKLLFHYYDKDFNNEADTPDNFQSRRPNTSFCFLDIRSPGLGDTAMYLCATSRDRQGDSPLHFGNGTRLTVT.

For this clonotype: The junction departs from the called germline gene at one end, perhaps through a read error. The chain uses TRBV9 and TRBJ2-3, with D unclear. CDR3 length: 15 residues. Germline CDR1 and CDR2: SGDLS and YYNGEE. As DNA, the CDR3 is TGTGCCGGCAGCGTAGATGGTGAACTCACAGATACGCAGTATTTT. It codes for CAGSVDGELTDTQYF.

The chain's CDR3 is CASSSQRGVGEAFF. DNA for the CDR3: TGTGCCAGCAGCTCCCAGAGAGGGGTGGGTGAAGCTTTCTTT. J is TRBJ1-1 and V is TRBV7-2, with D possibly being TRBD1 (5 bases). Between the trimmed V and J ends, which lost 4 bases and 7 bases, there was a span of 16 bases. The CDR3 length is 14 residues. The germline gives CDR1 SGHTA, CDR2 FQGNSA. The full variable domain, in which reference TRBV7-2 and TRBJ1-1 provide the parts outside the CDR3, is GAGVSQSPSNKVTEKGKDVELRCDPISGHTALYWYRQSLGQGLEFLIYFQGNSAPDKSGLPSDRFSAERTGGSVSTLTIQRTQQEDSAVYLCASSSQRGVGEAFFGQGTRLTVV.

This clonotype was detected many times. The CDR3 nucleotides are TGCGCCAGCAGCTCCGGGGCAGCTAAGGCGGAGACCCAGTACTTC. It is translated as CASSSGAAKAETQYF. V usage is TRBV5-1 and J usage is TRBJ2-5, with D perhaps matching TRBD1 or TRBD2 (5 bases each). Trimming stripped 3 bases from V and 5 bases from J, with 17 bases between. Germline assignment: CDR1 SGHRS and CDR2 YFSETQ. CDR3 length equals 15 residues.

The CDR3 loop is CASSLVPGQFSYEQYF. The DNA for the CDR3 is TGTGCCAGCAGCTTAGTACCGGGACAATTCTCCTACGAGCAGTACTTC. The gene calls are TRBV7-2 and TRBJ2-7, with D maybe TRBD1 (6 bases). Between the trimmed V and J ends, which lost 1 base and 0 bases, there was a span of 13 bases. This CDR3 region has 16 residues. Per germline, CDR1 SGHTA and CDR2 FQGNSA.

The rearrangement links TRBV15 to TRBJ2-7; 11 nucleotides agree with TRBD1. Germline values: CDR1 LNHNV, CDR2 YYDKDF (reference sequence). The length of the CDR3 is 16 residues. With 3 bases clipped from V and 6 bases from J, the junction kept 10 bases outside the gene matches. In nucleotides, the CDR3 is TGTGCCACCAGCAGGGCGCGGGGGACAGGGGGTGCCGAGCAGTACTTC. Protein: CATSRARGTGGAEQYF.